This T cell receptor beta chain was observed in a study of blood T cell repertoires in COVID-19. CDR1 is ENHRY and CDR2 is SYGVKD in the germline V gene. V was trimmed by 1 base and J by 1 base, leaving 10 bases between them. The CDR3 totals 15 residues. Sequencing was performed with immunoSEQ multiplex PCR; in TCRdb, only in-frame clones are kept and a portion is missing. Seen here are about 440,000 clones, 88% observed once, and the top ten hold 10% to 15%. The chain employs TRBV10-3 and TRBJ1-1; D is perhaps TRBD1 (5 bases). Sequences were obtained from peripheral blood. The clonotype was recovered from a woman aged 45-60 years with COVID-19, enrolled during active disease. The CDR3 is CAISELTGQNTEAFF. In DNA form, the CDR3 reads TGTGCCATCAGTGAGTTAACCGGACAGAACACTGAAGCTTTCTTT.